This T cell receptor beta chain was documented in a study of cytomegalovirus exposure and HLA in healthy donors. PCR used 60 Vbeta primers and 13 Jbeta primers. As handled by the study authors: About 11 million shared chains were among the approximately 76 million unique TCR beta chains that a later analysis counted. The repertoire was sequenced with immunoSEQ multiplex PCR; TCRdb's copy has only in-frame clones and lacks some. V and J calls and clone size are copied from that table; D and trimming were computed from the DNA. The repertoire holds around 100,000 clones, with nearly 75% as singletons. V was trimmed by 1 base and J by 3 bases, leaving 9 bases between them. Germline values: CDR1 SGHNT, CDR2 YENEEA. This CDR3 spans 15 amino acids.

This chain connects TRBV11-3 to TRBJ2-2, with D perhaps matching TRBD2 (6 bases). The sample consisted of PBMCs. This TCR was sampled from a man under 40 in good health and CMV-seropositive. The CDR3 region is CASSLVGGDTGELFF. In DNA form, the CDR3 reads TGTGCCAGCAGCTTAGTTGGCGGGGACACCGGGGAGCTGTTTTTT. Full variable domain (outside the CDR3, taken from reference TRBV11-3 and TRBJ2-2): EAGVVQSPRYKIIEKKQPVAFWCNPISGHNTLYWYLQNLGQGPELLIRYENEEAVDDSQLPKDRFSAERLKGVDSTLKIQPAELGDSAVYLCASSLVGGDTGELFFGEGSRLTVL.